These 3 T cell receptor beta chains were all obtained from the same sample, sequenced in a study of T cells in Graves' hyperthyroidism and ophthalmopathy. The TCR beta CDR3 regions underwent amplification using RNA transcripts as the source. HTBI primers were employed in a first-round RT-PCR of the TCR CDR3. TCRdb redid the calling of the multiplex PCR reads with MiXCR, one entry per CDR3 protein. The table shows 350,000 to 500,000 distinct CDR3 sequences, with roughly an eighth occurring only once. Sequenced: blood. The receptors come from a woman between 18 and 30 years old with Graves' hyperthyroidism.

This clonotype was counted ten times or more. V is TRBV3-1 and J is TRBJ1-5; no reliable D call. V was shortened by 4 bases and J by 3 bases, with 7 bases between the two germline ends. The CDR3 spans 13 residues. Germline V gives CDR1 LGHDT, CDR2 YNNKEL (reference sequence). CDR3 bases: TGTGCCAGCAGCCCTGGATTCAATCAGCCCCAGCATTTT. It translates to CASSPGFNQPQHF. Full variable domain (missing parts from reference TRBV3-1 and TRBJ1-5): DTAVSQTPKYLVTQMGNDKSIKCEQNLGHDTMYWYKQDSKKFLKIMFSYNNKELIINETVPNRFSPKSPDKAHLNLHINSLELGDSAVYFCASSPGFNQPQHFGDGTRLSIL.

This clonotype was observed a handful of times. A read error may explain this, as a much larger clone is one base away. The chain recombines TRBV14 with TRBJ2-7; no clear D. CDR1 and CDR2 from the germline V gene are SGHDN and FVKESK. This CDR3 region has 11 residues. Deletions cut 1 base from V and 5 bases from J, with 3 bases between. Here the CDR3 DNA reads TGTGCCAGCAGCCAAGGTCACGAGCAGTACTTC. It translates to CASSQGHEQYF.

This clonotype was counted at least ten times. The V call is TRBV5-1, the J call TRBJ2-1; D not certain. Germline V lookup: CDR1 SGHRS, CDR2 YFSETQ. This CDR3 is 16 amino acids long. V lost 4 bases to trimming and J lost 0 bases, with 14 bases between them. The DNA for the CDR3 is TGCGCCAGCAGCCCGACATCCACGAGCTCCTACAATGAGCAGTTCTTC. It codes for CASSPTSTSSYNEQFF.